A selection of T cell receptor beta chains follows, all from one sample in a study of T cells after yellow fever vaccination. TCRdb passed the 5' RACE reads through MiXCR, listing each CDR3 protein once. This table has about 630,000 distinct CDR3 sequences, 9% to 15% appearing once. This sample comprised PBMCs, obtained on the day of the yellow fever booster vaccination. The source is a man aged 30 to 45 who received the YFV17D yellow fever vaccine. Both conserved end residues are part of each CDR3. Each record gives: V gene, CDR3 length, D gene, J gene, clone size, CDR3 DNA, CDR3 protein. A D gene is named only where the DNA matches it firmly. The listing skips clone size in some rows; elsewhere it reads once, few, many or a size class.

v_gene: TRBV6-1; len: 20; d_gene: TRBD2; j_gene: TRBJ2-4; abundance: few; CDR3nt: TGTGCCAGCAGTGGCCCCCGGGGCGGGGGGGCCCAATTTGCCAAAAACATTCAGTACTTC; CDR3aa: CASSGPRGGGAQFAKNIQYF
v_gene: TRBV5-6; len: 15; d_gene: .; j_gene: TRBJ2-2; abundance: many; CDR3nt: TGTGCCAGCAGCCTCCGAAGACCTCCCGGTGGGGAGCTGTTTTTT; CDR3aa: CASSLRRPPGGELFF
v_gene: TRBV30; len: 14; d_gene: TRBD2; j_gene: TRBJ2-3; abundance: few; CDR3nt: TGTGCCTGGAGCTTGGGTAGCGGGAGTGATACGCAGTATTTT; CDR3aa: CAWSLGSGSDTQYF
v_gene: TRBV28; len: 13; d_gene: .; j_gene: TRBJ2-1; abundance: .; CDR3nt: TGTGCCGGTTCAGGGGGGACCAACAATGAGCAGTTCTTC; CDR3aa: CAGSGGTNNEQFF
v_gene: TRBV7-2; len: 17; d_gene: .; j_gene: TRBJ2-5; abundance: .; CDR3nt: TGTGCCAGCACCCTAACGGGGGCCAGGGCTCCGAGAGAGACCCAGTACTTC; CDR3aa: CASTLTGARAPRETQYF
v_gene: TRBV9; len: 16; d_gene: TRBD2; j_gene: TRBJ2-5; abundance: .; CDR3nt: TGTGCCAGCAGCGTAGGATCTAGCGGGAGGCAAGAGACCCAGTACTTC; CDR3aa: CASSVGSSGRQETQYF
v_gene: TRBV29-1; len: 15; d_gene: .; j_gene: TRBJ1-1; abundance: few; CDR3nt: TGCAGCGTTGGGGTTAGGCAGGGCATGAACACTGAAGCTTTCTTT; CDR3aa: CSVGVRQGMNTEAFF
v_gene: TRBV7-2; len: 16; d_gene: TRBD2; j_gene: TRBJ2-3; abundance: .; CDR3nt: TGTGCCAGCAGCCTAGGGGCTAGCGGGAGATCAGATACGCAGTATTTT; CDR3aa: CASSLGASGRSDTQYF
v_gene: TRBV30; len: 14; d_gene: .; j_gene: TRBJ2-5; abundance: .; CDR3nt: TGTGCCTGGAGTCAAGGTTTGGCGGGGGAGACCCAGTACTTC; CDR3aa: CAWSQGLAGETQYF
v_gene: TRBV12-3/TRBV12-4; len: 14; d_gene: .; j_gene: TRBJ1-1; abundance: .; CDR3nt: TGTGCCAGCAGTTTAGTACTGACAGGAACTGAAGCTTTCTTT; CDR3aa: CASSLVLTGTEAFF
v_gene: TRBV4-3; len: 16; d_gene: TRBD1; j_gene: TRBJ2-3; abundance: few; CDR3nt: TGCGCCAGCAGCCAAGATAGGACAGGGGGGAAGGATACGCAGTATTTT; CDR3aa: CASSQDRTGGKDTQYF
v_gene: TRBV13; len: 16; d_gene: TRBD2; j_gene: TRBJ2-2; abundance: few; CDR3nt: TGTGCCAGCAGCGATAGCGGGAGGGGGATCACCGGGGAGCTGTTTTTT; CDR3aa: CASSDSGRGITGELFF
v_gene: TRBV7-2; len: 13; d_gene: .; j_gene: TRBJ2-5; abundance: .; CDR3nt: TGTGCCAGCAGCTCGGCCGAGGGGAAGACCCAGTACTTC; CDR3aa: CASSSAEGKTQYF
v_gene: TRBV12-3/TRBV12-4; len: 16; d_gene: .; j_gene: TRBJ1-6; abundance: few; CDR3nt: TGTGCCAGCAGTGAAGGGGTTGGACAGTTTAATTCACCCCTCCACTTT; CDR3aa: CASSEGVGQFNSPLHF
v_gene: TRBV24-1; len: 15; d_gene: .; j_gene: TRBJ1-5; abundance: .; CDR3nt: TGTGCCACCAGTGACCAACAGGGCAGCAATCAGCCCCAGCATTTT; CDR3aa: CATSDQQGSNQPQHF
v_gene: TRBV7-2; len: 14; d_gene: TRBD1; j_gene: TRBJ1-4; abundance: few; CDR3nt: TGTGCCAGCAGCTTAGAGTACAGGGGTCAAAAACTGTTTTTT; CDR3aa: CASSLEYRGQKLFF
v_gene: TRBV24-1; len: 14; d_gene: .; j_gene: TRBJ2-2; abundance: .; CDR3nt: TGTGCCACCCTCGGGACATATCACACCGGGGAGCTGTTTTTT; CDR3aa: CATLGTYHTGELFF
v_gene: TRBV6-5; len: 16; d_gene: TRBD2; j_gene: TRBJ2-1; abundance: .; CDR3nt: TGTGCCAGCAGTTACCCCTTGCGGGAGGGTACGAATGAGCAGTTCTTC; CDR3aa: CASSYPLREGTNEQFF
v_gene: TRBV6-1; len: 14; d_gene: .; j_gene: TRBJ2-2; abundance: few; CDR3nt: TGTGCCAGCATCGCCGGGAGCAACACCGGGGAGCTGTTTTTT; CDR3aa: CASIAGSNTGELFF
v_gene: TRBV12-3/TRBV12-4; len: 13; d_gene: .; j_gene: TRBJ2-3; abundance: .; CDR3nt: TGTGCCAGCAGCTTCCGATCGGGGGATACGCAGTATTTT; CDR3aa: CASSFRSGDTQYF
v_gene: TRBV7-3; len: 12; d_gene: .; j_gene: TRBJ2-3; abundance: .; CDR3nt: TGTGCCAGCGCCAAAGTTACCGATACGCAGTATTTT; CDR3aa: CASAKVTDTQYF
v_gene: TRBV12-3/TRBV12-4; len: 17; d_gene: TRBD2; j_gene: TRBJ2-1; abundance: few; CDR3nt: TGTGCCAGCAGTTCCGATGGAGCGGGAGTATCCTACAATGAGCAGTTCTTC; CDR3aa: CASSSDGAGVSYNEQFF
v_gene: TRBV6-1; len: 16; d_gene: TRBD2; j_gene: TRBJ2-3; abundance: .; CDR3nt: TGTGCCAGCAGTGAAGTAAGCGGGAGAGTCGCAGATACGCAGTATTTT; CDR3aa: CASSEVSGRVADTQYF
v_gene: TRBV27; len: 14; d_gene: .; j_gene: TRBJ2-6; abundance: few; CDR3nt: TGTGCCAGCAGTTTATATCCTGGGGCCAACGTCCTGACTTTC; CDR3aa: CASSLYPGANVLTF
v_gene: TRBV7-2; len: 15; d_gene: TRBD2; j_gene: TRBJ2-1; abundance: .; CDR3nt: TGTGCCAGCAGCCGTTTCGGGGGGACCGGGGATGAGCAGTTCTTC; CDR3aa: CASSRFGGTGDEQFF
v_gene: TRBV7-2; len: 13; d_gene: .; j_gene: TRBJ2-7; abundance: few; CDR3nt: TGTGCCAGCAGCTTACAGGGTTCCCACGAGCAGTACTTC; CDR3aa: CASSLQGSHEQYF
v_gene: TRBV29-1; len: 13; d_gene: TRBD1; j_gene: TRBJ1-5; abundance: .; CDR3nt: TGCAGCGTTAGGACAGGGGAAAATCAGCCCCAGCATTTT; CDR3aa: CSVRTGENQPQHF
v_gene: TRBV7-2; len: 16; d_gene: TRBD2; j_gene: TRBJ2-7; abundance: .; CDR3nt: TGTGCCAGCAGCCGAGACGGGACTAGCGGATTCTACGAGCAGTACTTC; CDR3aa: CASSRDGTSGFYEQYF
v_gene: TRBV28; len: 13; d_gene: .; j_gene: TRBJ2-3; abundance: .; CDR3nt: TGTGCACACGGGACCGGGAGCACAGATACGCAGTATTTT; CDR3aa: CAHGTGSTDTQYF
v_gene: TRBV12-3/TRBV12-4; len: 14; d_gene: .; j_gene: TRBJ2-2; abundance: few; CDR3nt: TGTGCCAGCATTTGGGCAGAGAACACCGGGGAGCTGTTTTTT; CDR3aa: CASIWAENTGELFF
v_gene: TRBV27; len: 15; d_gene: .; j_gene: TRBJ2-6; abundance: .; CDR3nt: TGTGCCAGCGGACATGGGGGCTCTGGGGCCAACGTCCTGACTTTC; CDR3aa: CASGHGGSGANVLTF
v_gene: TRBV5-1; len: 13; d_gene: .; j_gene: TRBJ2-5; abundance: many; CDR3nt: TGCGCCAGCAGCTGGCAGGGGCAGGAGACCCAGTACTTC; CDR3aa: CASSWQGQETQYF
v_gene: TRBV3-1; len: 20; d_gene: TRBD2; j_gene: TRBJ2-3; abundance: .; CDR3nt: TGTGCCAGCAGCCCTCCGGCTAGCGGGAGTTTCCCCGATCACACAGATACGCAGTATTTT; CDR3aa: CASSPPASGSFPDHTDTQYF
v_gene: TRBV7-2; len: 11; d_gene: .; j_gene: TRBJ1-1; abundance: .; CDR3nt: TGTGCCAGCAGCTTTTCTTCTGAAGCTTTCTTT; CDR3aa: CASSFSSEAFF
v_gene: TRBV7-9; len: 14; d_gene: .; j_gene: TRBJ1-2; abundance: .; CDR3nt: TGTGCCAGCAGCTTGTCAGGGACACCCTATGGCTACACCTTC; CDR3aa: CASSLSGTPYGYTF
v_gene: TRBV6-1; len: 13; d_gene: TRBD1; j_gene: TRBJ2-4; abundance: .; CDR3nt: TGTGCCAGCAGACTACAGGGGGAAAACATTCAGTACTTC; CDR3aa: CASRLQGENIQYF
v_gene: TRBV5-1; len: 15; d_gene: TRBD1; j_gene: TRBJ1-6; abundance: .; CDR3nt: TGCGCCAGCAGCTCGGACAGGGGAGTGGATTCACCCCTCCACTTT; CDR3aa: CASSSDRGVDSPLHF
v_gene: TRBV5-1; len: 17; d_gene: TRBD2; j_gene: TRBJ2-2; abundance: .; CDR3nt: TGCGCCAGCAGCACCCGTCCCGGGACTAGCGAGGTCGGGGAGCTGTTTTTT; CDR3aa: CASSTRPGTSEVGELFF
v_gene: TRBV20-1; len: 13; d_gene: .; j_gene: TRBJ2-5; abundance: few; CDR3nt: TGCAGTGCCAGGACGACCAGGCAAGAGACCCAGTACTTC; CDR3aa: CSARTTRQETQYF
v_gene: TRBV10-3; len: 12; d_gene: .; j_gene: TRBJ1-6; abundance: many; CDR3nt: TGTGCCATCAGTGAGTCAAATTCACCCCTCCACTTT; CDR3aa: CAISESNSPLHF
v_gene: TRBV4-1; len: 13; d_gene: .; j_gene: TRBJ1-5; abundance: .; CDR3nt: TGCGCCAGCAGCCGGAAACCGGATCAGCCCCAGCATTTT; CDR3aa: CASSRKPDQPQHF
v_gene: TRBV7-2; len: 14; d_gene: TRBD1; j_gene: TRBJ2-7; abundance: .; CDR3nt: TGTGCCAGCAGCGCGGACAGGTTTTCCTACGAGCAGTACTTC; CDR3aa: CASSADRFSYEQYF
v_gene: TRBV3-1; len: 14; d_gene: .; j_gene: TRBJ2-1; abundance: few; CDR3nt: TGTGCCAGCAGCCAAGATCGGGGGAAAGATGAGCAGTTCTTC; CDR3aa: CASSQDRGKDEQFF
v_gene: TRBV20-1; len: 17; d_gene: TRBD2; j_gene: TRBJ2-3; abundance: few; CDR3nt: TGCAGTGCAGCTTCCCCCGCGGGAGGGATAAGCACAGATACGCAGTATTTT; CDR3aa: CSAASPAGGISTDTQYF
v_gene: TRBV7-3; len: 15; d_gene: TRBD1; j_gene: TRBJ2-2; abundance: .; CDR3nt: TGTGCCAGCAGCACAGACAGGGCTCATCCCGGGGAGCTGTTTTTT; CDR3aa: CASSTDRAHPGELFF